The present T cell receptor beta chain was sequenced within a study of blood T cell repertoires in COVID-19 (dated by TCRdb to 2019 to 2021). Regarding the research as a whole: Collaborator samples came from the United States, Italy and Spain and covered acute and convalescent phases of COVID-19. The material from the prospective study consisted of cDNA or gDNA derived from T cells, B-cell-depleted T cells, or PBMCs. Deeply sampled blood TCRbeta repertoires from subjects exposed to, actively infected with, or recovered from COVID-19 were included in the dataset. A freely available public database, intended as a resource for researchers studying the immune response to SARS-CoV-2, is where the repertoires were released. The samples were drawn from two sources: the first 160 participants of the ongoing ImmuneRACE study, and 1,200 or so subjects contributed by 6 global collaborators. Sample metadata almost always included a de-identified subject ID, COVID-19 status, age in years and sex. Where available, HLA class I and class II types were obtained from metadata supplied by the sample provider rather than from assay-based typing.

As to this clone: Its antigen remains unidentified. Qualities for individual bases were not recorded, and no much larger clone is one base off.

TCRbeta CDR3 regions were amplified from genomic DNA by means of the immunoSEQ Assay, a bias-controlled multiplex PCR. For the original study's pipeline: The number of nucleated cells in each sample was estimated by amplification of reference gene primers within the assay. Sequence reads were collapsed and filtered to measure the absolute abundance of every unique TCRbeta CDR3 rearrangement. For each sample, productive Simpson clonality was calculated by taking the square root of Simpson's diversity index across productive rearrangements. TCRdb took over this immuneACCESS table, retaining in-frame rearrangements with V and J assigned. Such tables are incomplete; in checked studies, under half of the missing clones stem from an unresolved V gene, and the remainder is unexplained. That table furnishes V, J and clone size, whereas the DNA furnished D and trimming. Recorded for this sample are some 140,000 clones; around 73% of them occurred a single time. The leading ten clones occupy 9.5% to 13% of the sample.

The investigation overall reported the following: How much clinical and demographic metadata was included differed by source and by participant, and the metadata was provided uncurated.

Between the V and J ends, shortened by 5 bases and 2 bases respectively, the junction contains 14 bases. From the germline V gene, CDR1 is SGDLS and CDR2 is YYNGEE. Reading from cysteine to phenylalanine, the CDR3 counts 16 amino acids. Only the CDR3 portion is preserved as DNA: 48 bases, with reading frame beginning at the first base. A second Seattle source provided samples from volunteer blood donors who had recovered from COVID-19. Whole blood was collected in K2EDTA tubes by collaborating institutions according to the institutions' own protocols. For TCRbeta analysis, collaborators shipped samples as frozen whole blood, isolated PBMCs, or DNA extracted from either of those sample types.

The source is a man aged 55 to 70 who had recovered from COVID-19. The chain is made from TRBV9 and TRBJ2-6; a weak D assignment points to TRBD1 (6 bases agree). Specimen: peripheral blood. The CDR3: CASSRREGAGANVLTF. The nucleotides read TGTGCCAGCAGTAGACGAGAGGGGGCTGGGGCCAACGTCCTGACTTTC. When the CDR3 is completed using the reference TRBV9 and TRBJ2-6 genes on either side, the full variable domain is DSGVTQTPKHLITATGQRVTLRCSPRSGDLSVYWYQQSLDQGLQFLIQYYNGEERAKGNILERFSAQQFPDLHSELNLSSLELGDSALYFCASSRREGAGANVLTFGAGSRLTVL.